This passage covers 25 T cell receptor beta chains from one sample sequenced in a study of CD8+ T cells in alopecia areata. Once RNA had been extracted, it was reverse transcribed into cDNA to act as the sequencing template. The data were produced by immunoSEQ multiplex PCR, yet TCRdb's version contains in-frame clones alone and is incomplete. The sample has fewer than 100,000 clones; 60% to 65% are singletons. This sample's treatment: oral pan-JAK inhibitor, 5-10 mg twice daily. The starting material was CD8+ T cells sorted from blood, obtained at week 4, from a patient treated with tofacitinib. The receptors shown here come from a human donor with alopecia areata.

This clone is medium-sized by share. The rearrangement links TRBV28 to TRBJ1-6, with no clear D. The CDR3 totals 14 residues. With 3 bases removed from V and 7 bases from J, the gap between germline ends came to 10 bases. Per the germline V gene, CDR1 is MDHEN and CDR2 is SYDVKM. The CDR3 DNA reads as TGTGCCAGCAGTTTCGGAAGGGAGAATTCACCCCTCCACTTT. Protein: CASSFGRENSPLHF.

This clone was recorded a few times. The CDR3, as DNA: TGCAGCGTTGAAGATCCGAGGACAGCAACACTCTATGGCTACACCTTC. Protein: CSVEDPRTATLYGYTF. The chain couples TRBV29-1 to TRBJ1-2, with D possibly matching TRBD1 (6 bases). Trimming took off 0 bases at V and 4 bases at J, with 18 bases between the two ends. Looked up from germline, CDR1 is SQVTM and CDR2 is ANQGSEA. The CDR3 loop spans 16 amino acids.

A word on this clone: The same CDR3 also results from other DNA sequences found in this sample. This chain links TRBV9 with TRBJ2-1, with 7 bases aligning to TRBD1. The CDR3 sequence is 14 residues long. V gave up 3 bases and J gave up 3 bases; unmatched junction bases: 3. In germline, CDR1 is SGDLS, CDR2 YYNGEE. The CDR3 sequence: CASSGGTVYNEQFF. Here the CDR3 DNA reads TGTGCCAGCAGCGGGGGGACAGTCTACAATGAGCAGTTCTTC. The full variable domain, completed using reference TRBV9 and TRBJ2-1, is DSGVTQTPKHLITATGQRVTLRCSPRSGDLSVYWYQQSLDQGLQFLIQYYNGEERAKGNILERFSAQQFPDLHSELNLSSLELGDSALYFCASSGGTVYNEQFFGPGTRLTVL.

The chain joins TRBV4-3 to TRBJ1-2; D remains ambiguous. CDR1 LGHNA and CDR2 YSLEER come from the germline V gene. CDR3 length: 14 amino acids. Trimming took 0 bases from V and 6 from J, leaving 11 bases between them. The CDR3 sequence is CASSQDISSDGYTF. For the CDR3, the DNA is TGCGCCAGCAGCCAAGATATTTCCAGCGATGGCTACACCTTC.

This chain links TRBV5-1 with TRBJ2-5; D unclear. There are 14 residues in the CDR3. CDR1 and CDR2 from the germline V gene are SGHRS and YFSETQ. Trimming cost V 7 bases and J 1 base, with 14 bases left between them. This CDR3 reads CASAPRNLQETQYF. In DNA form, the CDR3 reads TGCGCCAGCGCTCCAAGGAATCTCCAAGAGACCCAGTACTTC.

The rearrangement joins TRBV30 to TRBJ2-7, with a weak D call TRBD1 (6 bases). This CDR3 is 14 amino acids long. Germline CDR1 is GTSNPN and CDR2 is SVGIG (reference sequence). V shed 5 bases and J shed 2 bases, with 16 bases lying between them. The CDR3 is CAWSIAGATYEQYF. In DNA form, the CDR3 reads TGTGCCTGGTCAATAGCAGGGGCGACCTACGAGCAGTACTTC.

The chain employs TRBV4-1 and TRBJ2-5; D call uncertain. The V end was cut by 5 bases, the J end by 9 bases, with 19 bases between. The V gene's germline CDR1 is MGHRA and CDR2 YSYEKL. This CDR3 has 14 residues. The CDR3 protein is CASSSAQSPAAQYF. CDR3 nucleotides: TGCGCCAGCAGCTCGGCCCAATCCCCGGCGGCCCAGTACTTC.

The chain couples TRBV4-3 to TRBJ1-2; TRBD1 agrees at 10 bases. CDR1 and CDR2 from the germline V gene are LGHNA and YSLEER. V dropped 0 bases and J dropped 8; count of bases not matched to a gene: 6. CDR3 length: 15 residues. The CDR3 bases are TGCGCCAGCAGCCAAGATACGGGACAGGGGAACGGCTACACCTTC. Its protein is CASSQDTGQGNGYTF.

The V gene is TRBV30, the J gene TRBJ2-7; 7 bases line up with TRBD1. The V and J ends lost 2 bases and 1 base, in that order; junction bases with no gene match: 2. Germline V gene data show CDR1 as GTSNPN and CDR2 as SVGIG (reference sequence). The CDR3 has 13 residues. CDR3 loop: CAWSRGQSYEQYF. The CDR3 DNA reads TGTGCCTGGAGTAGGGGACAGTCCTACGAGCAGTACTTC.

This clone has more than one count but fewer than ten. V is TRBV11-2 and J is TRBJ1-6; TRBD1 matches 10 bases. CDR1 is SGHAT, CDR2 FQNNGV, per germline. This CDR3 spans 14 amino acids. V gave up 5 bases and J gave up 10 bases; unmatched junction bases: 5. The CDR3 bases are TGTGCCAGCAGCCGCGGGACAGGGGAGTCACCCCTCCACTTT. Protein sequence: CASSRGTGESPLHF.

Comments on this clone: The same CDR3 can be traced to other DNA sequences in this sample. This rearrangement joins TRBV2 to TRBJ2-3; D is uncertain. CDR1 is SNHLY and CDR2 is FYNNEI in the germline V gene. Between the trimmed V and J ends, which lost 1 base and 4 bases, there was a span of 3 bases. This CDR3 spans 12 amino acids. CDR3 residues: CASSEVADTQYF. CDR3 DNA: TGTGCCAGCAGTGAAGTGGCAGATACGCAGTATTTT.

The chain recombines TRBV25-1 with TRBJ2-1, with 12 nucleotides matching TRBD2. In germline, CDR1 is MGHDK, CDR2 SYGVNS. The CDR3 is 18 amino acids. Trimming took 3 bases from V and 2 from J; bases not matched to a gene: 8. CDR3 protein: CASSEASGRAGPYNEQFF. In nucleotides, the CDR3 is TGTGCCAGCAGTGAGGCTAGCGGGAGGGCCGGACCCTACAATGAGCAGTTCTTC.

This clone has a handful of counts. The CDR3 here is CASSQGQGAKDEQFF. The DNA of the CDR3 is TGTGCCAGCAGCCAGGGACAGGGGGCTAAGGATGAGCAGTTCTTC. This chain joins TRBV5-6 and TRBJ2-1; 12 nucleotides match TRBD1. The CDR3 covers 15 residues. Germline lookup yields CDR1 SGHDT and CDR2 YYEEEE. V shed 4 bases, J shed 8 bases, and the junction held 7 bases outside the gene matches.

The chain recombines TRBV9 with TRBJ1-1; D possibly corresponds to TRBD1 (5 bases). The germline CDR1 and CDR2 sequences are SGDLS and YYNGEE. The length of the CDR3 is 12 residues. Trimming took 0 bases from V and 5 from J, leaving 5 bases between them. CDR3 sequence (DNA): TGTGCCAGCAGCGTAGGGGGGACTGAAGCTTTCTTT. Translated: CASSVGGTEAFF.

V is TRBV7-9 and J is TRBJ2-2; no clear D gene. This CDR3 comprises 14 residues. CDR1 is SEHNR, CDR2 FQNEAQ, per germline (reference sequence). Between the trimmed V and J ends, which lost 4 bases and 7 bases, there was a span of 13 bases. The CDR3 loop is CASSSPFDNGELFF. DNA of the CDR3: TGTGCCAGCAGCTCCCCGTTCGACAACGGGGAGCTGTTTTTT.

The rearrangement joins TRBV6-5 to TRBJ2-7; no clear D. Trimming removed 5 bases from V and 3 bases from J, with 8 bases in between. The CDR3 consists of 12 residues. Germline assignment: CDR1 MNHEY and CDR2 SVGAGI. The DNA for the CDR3 is TGTGCCAGCAGTCCGGACGGCTACGAGCAGTACTTC. This gives the protein CASSPDGYEQYF.

In this sample, this clone turned up a few times. The chain joins TRBV6-5 to TRBJ2-7, with D possibly TRBD1 on 6 matching bases. The germline V and J ends were trimmed by 5 bases and 3 bases, with 14 bases remaining between them. The CDR3 runs to 14 residues. Germline V gene sequence: CDR1 MNHEY, CDR2 SVGAGI. As DNA, the CDR3 is TGTGCCAGCAGTCCCGGACAGACTTTCTACGAGCAGTACTTC. Its protein product is CASSPGQTFYEQYF.

The chain carries TRBV15 and TRBJ2-2; tentatively, D is TRBD1 (6 bases). Trimming stripped 3 bases from V and 6 bases from J, with 11 bases between. The CDR3 length is 14 residues. The germline gives CDR1 LNHNV, CDR2 YYDKDF (reference sequence). The CDR3 DNA reads as TGTGCCACCAGCAGTAGACAGGTCGCCGGGGAGCTGTTTTTT. It codes for CATSSRQVAGELFF.

V usage is TRBV15 and J usage is TRBJ2-3; D is uncertain. Germline CDR1 and CDR2: LNHNV and YYDKDF (reference sequence). This CDR3 has 14 residues. V lost 1 base and J 1 base, leaving 6 bases between the germline ends. The CDR3 loop reads CATSRVGGTDTQYF. CDR3 sequence (DNA): TGTGCCACCAGCAGAGTGGGCGGCACAGATACGCAGTATTTT.

V gene TRBV15 combines with J gene TRBJ2-7; D unresolved. V shed 0 bases and J shed 3 bases, with 15 bases lying between them. The CDR3 has 16 residues. Germline CDR1 and CDR2: LNHNV and YYDKDF (reference sequence). CDR3 protein: CATSRDDALGGYEQYF. CDR3 DNA sequence: TGTGCCACCAGCAGAGATGACGCACTCGGTGGCTACGAGCAGTACTTC.

This clone was picked up a small number of times. This chain links TRBV13 with TRBJ2-5; tentative D call: TRBD1 (6 bases). V was pared by 5 bases and J by 5 bases, with 15 bases between. This CDR3 is built from 14 residues. Germline assignment: CDR1 PRHDT and CDR2 FYEKMQ (reference sequence). Written as DNA, the CDR3 is TGTGCCAGCAGCCCCCTTTCAGGGGATGAGACCCAGTACTTC. It encodes CASSPLSGDETQYF.

The CDR3 nucleotides are TGTGCCAGCAGCCCTCGACGGGGAGGGGGTTATGGCTACACCTTC. This codes for CASSPRRGGGYGYTF. The rearrangement links TRBV5-4 to TRBJ1-2, with D possibly TRBD1 on 6 matching bases. The CDR3 loop spans 15 amino acids. CDR1 is SGHNT, CDR2 YYREEE, per germline (reference sequence). Trimming stripped 4 bases from V and 5 bases from J, with 18 bases between. Full variable domain (missing parts from reference TRBV5-4 and TRBJ1-2): ETGVTQSPTHLIKTRGQQVTLRCSSQSGHNTVSWYQQALGQGPQFIFQYYREEENGRGNFPPRFSGLQFPNYSSELNVNALELDDSALYLCASSPRRGGGYGYTFGSGTRLTVV.

This clone has only a few counts. The chain uses TRBV28 and TRBJ2-7; D perhaps matches TRBD1 (6 bases). Trimming took off 3 bases at V and 6 bases at J, with 21 bases between the two ends. Germline assignment: CDR1 MDHEN and CDR2 SYDVKM. This CDR3 has 16 residues. CDR3 nucleotide sequence: TGTGCCAGCAGTTTTTTTGTAGGGACACCTTCTTCCGAGCAGTACTTC. It translates to CASSFFVGTPSSEQYF.

CDR3 DNA sequence: TGCAGCATCGGGACAGGGAACTCCTACGAGCAGTACTTC. It codes for CSIGTGNSYEQYF. The chain uses TRBV29-1 and TRBJ2-7; 9 positions match TRBD1. This CDR3 comprises 13 residues. Germline lookup yields CDR1 SQVTM and CDR2 ANQGSEA. Germline trimming cut 8 bases from V and 0 bases from J; bases unmatched to any gene: 5.

The V gene is TRBV5-1, the J gene TRBJ2-7; 10 nucleotides agree with TRBD1. This CDR3 is built from 15 residues. Per the germline V gene, CDR1 is SGHRS and CDR2 is YFSETQ. J was trimmed by 5 bases and V by 4 bases; bases with no gene match: 9. CDR3 bases: TGCGCCAGCAGCAAAATGGACAGGGGGTTCCACGAGCAGTACTTC. As protein: CASSKMDRGFHEQYF.